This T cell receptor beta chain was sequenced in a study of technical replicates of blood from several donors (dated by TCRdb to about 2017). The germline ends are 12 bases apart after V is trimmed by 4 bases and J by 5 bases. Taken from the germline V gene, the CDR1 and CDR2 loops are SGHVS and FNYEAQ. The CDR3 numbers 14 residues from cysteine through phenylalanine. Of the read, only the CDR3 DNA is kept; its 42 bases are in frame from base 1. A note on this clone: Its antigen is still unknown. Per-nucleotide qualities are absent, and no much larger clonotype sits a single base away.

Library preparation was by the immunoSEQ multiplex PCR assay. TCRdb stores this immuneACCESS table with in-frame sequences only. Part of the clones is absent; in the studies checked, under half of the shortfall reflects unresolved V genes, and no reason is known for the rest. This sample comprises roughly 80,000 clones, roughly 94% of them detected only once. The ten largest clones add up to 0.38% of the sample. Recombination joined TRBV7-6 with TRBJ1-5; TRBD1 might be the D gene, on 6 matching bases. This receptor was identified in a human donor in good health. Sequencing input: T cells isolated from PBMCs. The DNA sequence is TGTGCCAGCAGCTCCAAGACAGGAGATCAGCCCCAGCATTTT. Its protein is CASSSKTGDQPQHF.